These 29 T cell receptor beta chains were all obtained from the same sample, sequenced in a study of response to subunit inactivated influenza vaccine. TCRdb recomputed calls from the RT-PCR reads with MiXCR, one row per CDR3 protein. This sample has 500,000 to 700,000 distinct CDR3 sequences, with around 21% found just once. This sample was also put to use in a study of T cells expressing NK-cell markers. From that report: Scientists made TCR beta cDNA using 5'RACE template switching with UMIs.

The sample here was CD4+ T cells sorted from PBMCs, taken 12 days after vaccination. The receptors were sampled from a man in his forties or fifties who received an inactivated influenza vaccine.

The chain couples TRBV4-3 to TRBJ2-3; tentatively, D is TRBD2 (6 bases). The CDR3 is made up of 17 amino acids. The germline gives CDR1 LGHNA, CDR2 YSLEER. V shed 0 bases and J shed 1 base, with 14 bases lying between them. Written as DNA, the CDR3 is TGCGCCAGCAGCCAAGATAGAAGACTAGACCGCACAGATACGCAGTATTTT. Translating gives CASSQDRRLDRTDTQYF.

The chain employs TRBV12-3 or TRBV12-4 and TRBJ2-7; 7 bases are a match to TRBD1. V shed 4 bases and J 2 bases; nucleotides not matched to a gene: 11. The CDR3 loop spans 16 amino acids. The CDR3 sequence is CASSSGTETATYEQYF. The CDR3 DNA reads as TGTGCCAGCAGTTCGGGGACAGAGACAGCGACCTACGAGCAGTACTTC.

The table lists this clonotype with a count of one. The rearrangement joins TRBV20-1 to TRBJ2-7, with unresolved D. Germline V gene data show CDR1 as DFQATT and CDR2 as SNEGSKA (reference sequence). The CDR3 is 11 amino acids. The V end lost 5 bases, the J end lost 3 bases, and 8 bases lay between the germline ends. The DNA for the CDR3 is TGCAGTGCTGAAAAGGACTACGAGCAGTACTTC. Its translation: CSAEKDYEQYF.

The V call is TRBV12-3 or TRBV12-4, the J call TRBJ1-2, with TRBD1 matching 7 bases. CDR3 length equals 14 residues. V lost 6 bases and J lost 3; bases outside the gene matches: 7. CDR3 bases: TGTGCCAGCAGCCTCCGGACAGGAGACTATGGCTACACCTTC. Translating gives CASSLRTGDYGYTF.

This clonotype was picked up a small number of times. V usage is TRBV12-3 or TRBV12-4 and J usage is TRBJ2-2; D may be TRBD2 (5 bases). V lost 6 bases and J lost 6, with 11 bases in between. The CDR3 loop spans 13 amino acids. The CDR3 DNA is TGTGCCAGCAGACTCACTAGTTCCGGGGAGCTGTTTTTT. Protein: CASRLTSSGELFF.

V is TRBV5-1 and J is TRBJ1-1; the match to TRBD1 covers 7 bases. Germline V gives CDR1 SGHRS, CDR2 YFSETQ. V lost 7 bases to trimming and J lost 0 bases; unmatched junction nucleotides: 6. This CDR3 spans 14 amino acids. This CDR3 reads CASAQGLMNTEAFF. For the CDR3, the DNA is TGCGCCAGCGCACAGGGGTTGATGAACACTGAAGCTTTCTTT.

A few counts support this clonotype. The chain carries TRBV20-1 and TRBJ2-2, with a tentative D call TRBD2 (6 bases). Germline V gene sequence: CDR1 DFQATT, CDR2 SNEGSKA (reference sequence). This CDR3 region has 14 residues. Trimming removed 0 bases from V and 4 bases from J, with 9 bases in between. The CDR3 loop reads CSAREGGSTGELFF. Here the CDR3 DNA reads TGCAGTGCTAGAGAGGGGGGAAGCACCGGGGAGCTGTTTTTT.

The chain uses TRBV14 and TRBJ2-1, with no clear D. Between the trimmed V and J ends, which lost 1 base and 5 bases, there was a span of 6 bases. The CDR3 covers 13 residues. Germline V gives CDR1 SGHDN, CDR2 FVKESK. CDR3 DNA sequence: TGTGCCAGCAGCCAAGCTTTTAACAATGAGCAGTTCTTC. The encoded protein is CASSQAFNNEQFF.

The CDR3 DNA is TGTGCCAGCAGCTTATCGACAGGGCACCAGCCCCAGCATTTT. This gives the protein CASSLSTGHQPQHF. V and J are TRBV7-9 and TRBJ1-5, with 7 bases identical to TRBD1. The CDR3 is made up of 14 amino acids. V was pared by 2 bases and J by 7 bases, with 5 bases of the junction left unmatched. In germline, CDR1 is SEHNR, CDR2 FQNEAQ (reference sequence). Full variable domain (remainder filled in from reference TRBV7-9 and TRBJ1-5): DTGVSQNPRHKITKRGQNVTFRCDPISEHNRLYWYRQTLGQGPEFLTYFQNEAQLEKSRLLSDRFSAERPKGSFSTLEIQRTEQGDSAMYLCASSLSTGHQPQHFGDGTRLSIL.

This clonotype was counted only a few times. The J gene is TRBJ2-1, the V gene TRBV14, with TRBD2 matching over 8 bases. With V trimmed by 4 bases and J by 9 bases, 5 bases remained unmatched. Germline V gives CDR1 SGHDN, CDR2 FVKESK. CDR3 size: 13 residues. The CDR3 loop is CASSPSAGVEQFF. The CDR3, as DNA: TGTGCCAGCAGCCCGTCAGCGGGAGTTGAGCAGTTCTTC.

This clonotype appeared a few times. The rearrangement links TRBV20-1 to TRBJ1-4; maybe TRBD1 (5 bases). The V end lost 3 bases, the J end lost 8 bases, and 13 bases lay between the germline ends. CDR3 size: 13 residues. The germline V gene encodes CDR1 DFQATT and CDR2 SNEGSKA (reference sequence). In DNA, the CDR3 is TGCAGTGCTAGGGGGCAGAGCCCCGAAAAACTGTTTTTT. It codes for CSARGQSPEKLFF.

The chain joins TRBV3-1 to TRBJ1-1; 7 nucleotides match TRBD1. Germline CDR1 LGHDT, CDR2 YNNKEL (reference sequence). J was trimmed by 5 bases and V by 3 bases; bases with no gene match: 6. The CDR3 covers 14 residues. This CDR3 is CASSQTGTITEAFF. The DNA for the CDR3 is TGTGCCAGCAGCCAGACAGGGACTATAACTGAAGCTTTCTTT.

Worth noting for this clonotype: One junction end does not reproduce the germline sequence, and a read error may be involved. The chain employs TRBV20-1 and TRBJ2-5, with 9 bases identical to TRBD1. CDR3 size: 17 residues. Germline V gives CDR1 DFQATT, CDR2 SNEGSKA (reference sequence). This chain's CDR3 is CCARDFVGQGYGKTQYF. As DNA, the CDR3 is TGCTGTGCTAGAGATTTCGTCGGACAGGGGTACGGGAAGACCCAGTACTTC.

The chain carries TRBV14 and TRBJ1-1; D is possibly TRBD1 (6 bases). From germline, CDR1 is SGHDN and CDR2 FVKESK. The V end lost 2 bases, the J end lost 7 bases, and 14 bases lay between the germline ends. There are 14 residues in the CDR3. In nucleotides, the CDR3 is TGTGCCAGCAGCCAATATGGGGGCAAGGGTGAAGCTTTCTTT. It is translated as CASSQYGGKGEAFF.

This rearrangement joins TRBV5-1 to TRBJ2-1, with a possible D match to TRBD1 (7 bases). This CDR3 is built from 15 residues. Germline-derived CDR1 and CDR2 are SGHRS and YFSETQ. V lost 0 bases and J lost 7, with 14 bases in between. CDR3 coding DNA: TGCGCCAGCAGCTTGGCCCAGGGGGGCCGAAATGAGCAGTTCTTC. Translated: CASSLAQGGRNEQFF.

Regarding this clonotype: Since a much larger clone is just one base distant, this may be a read error. The chain carries TRBV12-3 or TRBV12-4 and TRBJ2-7; TRBD2 aligns across 14 bases. The CDR3 consists of 14 residues. CDR3 coding DNA: TGTGCCAGCACGTCCGGGACTAGCGGGGGCGAGCAGTGCTTC. It codes for CASTSGTSGGEQCF.

Only a few counts were recorded for this clonotype. This sequence joins TRBV18 and TRBJ2-1; 12 nucleotides match TRBD2. The CDR3 has 15 residues. Germline CDR1 KGHSH, CDR2 LQKENI. V gave up 0 bases and J gave up 6 bases; unmatched junction bases: 0. The CDR3 region has the DNA TGTGCCAGCTCACCACCACTAGCGGGGGGCAATGAGCAGTTCTTC. This translates into CASSPPLAGGNEQFF.

This clonotype was seen more than once but under ten times. The J gene is TRBJ2-5, the V gene TRBV12-3 or TRBV12-4; TRBD1 is a possible D gene (6 bases). The CDR3 has 14 amino acids. V gave up 6 bases and J gave up 2 bases, with 13 bases separating them. CDR3 loop: CASSDTGFQETQYF. The CDR3 DNA reads as TGTGCCAGCAGCGACACAGGGTTTCAAGAGACCCAGTACTTC.

This clonotype was seen more than once but under ten times. V is TRBV28 and J is TRBJ2-5; the match to TRBD2 covers 10 bases. J was trimmed by 0 bases and V by 8 bases; bases with no gene match: 6. CDR1 is MDHEN and CDR2 is SYDVKM in the germline V gene. This CDR3 is built from 15 residues. CDR3: CASRSLAGYQETQYF. CDR3 coding DNA: TGTGCCAGCCGATCACTAGCGGGGTACCAAGAGACCCAGTACTTC.

A few counts support this clonotype. This rearrangement joins TRBV5-1 to TRBJ2-7; TRBD1 matches 7 bases. Germline loops: CDR1 SGHRS, CDR2 YFSETQ. The CDR3 is 15 residues long. J was trimmed by 7 bases and V by 0 bases; bases with no gene match: 10. CDR3 DNA sequence: TGCGCCAGCAGCTTGGCTGCGACAGGGACCAGGGAGCAGTACTTC. It yields the protein CASSLAATGTREQYF.

This clonotype was found once. The chain is built from TRBV21-1 and TRBJ2-2; the table's D call of TRBD1 was not tested on the DNA. TRBV21-1 is marked as a pseudogene. The CDR3 covers 18 residues. The CDR3: CASSKSQTLRGNTGELFF. The CDR3, as DNA: TGTGCCAGCAGCAAATCCCAGACTCTCAGGGGGAACACCGGGGAGCTGTTTTTT.

The V and J genes are TRBV7-9 and TRBJ1-4; D gene uncertain. CDR3 length: 14 amino acids. Trimming removed 1 base at V and 4 bases at J, with 7 bases between. Germline CDR1 reads SEHNR; CDR2 reads FQNEAQ (reference sequence). The DNA for the CDR3 is TGTGCCAGCAGCTTAGGACACGATAATGAAAAACTGTTTTTT. This sequence encodes CASSLGHDNEKLFF. Drawing the rest from reference TRBV7-9 and TRBJ1-4, the complete variable domain is DTGVSQNPRHKITKRGQNVTFRCDPISEHNRLYWYRQTLGQGPEFLTYFQNEAQLEKSRLLSDRFSAERPKGSFSTLEIQRTEQGDSAMYLCASSLGHDNEKLFFGSGTQLSVL.

The chain employs TRBV12-3 or TRBV12-4 and TRBJ2-6, with a possible D match to TRBD1 (5 bases). This CDR3 spans 15 amino acids. Between the trimmed V and J ends, which lost 3 bases and 4 bases, there was a span of 10 bases. CDR3 bases: TGTGCCAGCAGTTTCTGGGGCGTCGGGGCCAACGTCCTGACTTTC. This codes for CASSFWGVGANVLTF.

In this sample, this clonotype turned up many times. The V and J genes are TRBV4-3 and TRBJ2-3; 7 nucleotides match TRBD1. The J segment lost 6 bases and the V segment lost 3 bases, leaving 6 bases of the junction unmatched. The germline V gene has CDR1 LGHNA and CDR2 YSLEER. The CDR3 has 14 residues. The CDR3 sequence is CASSQTGLGDTQYF. In DNA form, the CDR3 reads TGCGCCAGCAGCCAGACAGGGTTAGGTGATACGCAGTATTTT.

This clonotype was found a few times. The gene calls are TRBV5-1 and TRBJ2-3, with a tentative D call TRBD1 (6 bases). V gave up 2 bases and J gave up 6 bases, with 10 bases separating them. Looked up from germline, CDR1 is SGHRS and CDR2 is YFSETQ. This CDR3 is built from 13 residues. CDR3 bases: TGCGCCAGCAGCTTATTCAGGGGTGATACGCAGTATTTT. As protein: CASSLFRGDTQYF.

The chain combines TRBV6-1 with TRBJ1-6; D is unclear. Germline V lookup: CDR1 MNHNS, CDR2 SASEGT. Trimming removed 7 bases at V and 7 bases at J, with 14 bases between. The CDR3 is 14 amino acids. The CDR3 DNA sequence: TGTGCCAGCACTCCGGCACGCCGAAATTCACCCCTCCACTTT. It translates to CASTPARRNSPLHF.

This clonotype was recorded a few times. This sequence joins TRBV6-5 and TRBJ2-7; TRBD1 matches 7 bases. The germline V gene has CDR1 MNHEY and CDR2 SVGAGI. J gave up 3 bases and V 4 bases, and 6 bases lay outside the gene matches. The CDR3 length is 14 residues. CDR3 sequence: CASSSNRDSYEQYF. Here the CDR3 DNA reads TGTGCCAGCAGTTCAAACCGGGACAGCTACGAGCAGTACTTC.

The chain uses TRBV11-1 and TRBJ2-1; unclear D gene. Germline CDR1 and CDR2: SGHAT and FQDESV (reference sequence). The CDR3 totals 12 residues. The CDR3 sequence: CVTSNGYNEQFF. CDR3 nucleotide sequence: TGTGTCACATCGAATGGGTACAATGAGCAGTTCTTC.

In its sample, this clonotype was seen a few times. The rearrangement joins TRBV7-2 to TRBJ1-1, with 7 bases matching TRBD1. The CDR3 consists of 16 residues. Looked up from germline, CDR1 is SGHTA and CDR2 is FQGNSA. The ends lost 0 bases at V and 4 bases at J; junction bases unmatched: 8. This chain's CDR3 is CASSLALGRGATEAFF. In DNA form, the CDR3 reads TGTGCCAGCAGCTTAGCGCTGGGCAGGGGGGCCACTGAAGCTTTCTTT.